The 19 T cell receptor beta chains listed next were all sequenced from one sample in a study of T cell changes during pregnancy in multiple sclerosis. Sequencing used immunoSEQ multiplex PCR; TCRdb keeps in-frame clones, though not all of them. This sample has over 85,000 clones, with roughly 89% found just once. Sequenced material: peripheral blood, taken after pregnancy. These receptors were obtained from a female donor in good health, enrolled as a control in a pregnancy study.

For the CDR3, the DNA is TGTGCCAGCTCACCCGGACAGAGAAGGCCAGAGACCCAGTACTTC. Protein product: CASSPGQRRPETQYF. The V call is TRBV18, the J call TRBJ2-5; weak D call: TRBD1 (6 bases). CDR3 length: 15 residues. The V gene lost 3 bases and the J gene lost 4 bases, with 15 bases spanning the gap. The V gene's germline CDR1 is KGHSH and CDR2 LQKENI. Supplemented by reference TRBV18 and TRBJ2-5, the full variable domain reads NAGVMQNPRHLVRRRGQEARLRCSPMKGHSHVYWYRQLPEEGLKFMVYLQKENIIDESGMPKERFSAEFPKEGPSILRIQQVVRGDSAAYFCASSPGQRRPETQYFGPGTRLLVL.

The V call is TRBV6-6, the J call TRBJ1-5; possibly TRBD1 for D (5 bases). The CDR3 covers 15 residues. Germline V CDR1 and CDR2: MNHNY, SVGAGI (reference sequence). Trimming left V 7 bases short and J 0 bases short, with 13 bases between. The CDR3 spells CASTLDSNSNQPQHF. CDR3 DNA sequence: TGTGCCAGCACCCTCGACAGTAATAGCAATCAGCCCCAGCATTTT.

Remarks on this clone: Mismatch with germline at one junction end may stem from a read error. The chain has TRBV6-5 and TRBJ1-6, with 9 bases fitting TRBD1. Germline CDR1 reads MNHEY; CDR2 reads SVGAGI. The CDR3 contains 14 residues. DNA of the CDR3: TGTGCCGGCAGCGGGGGACAGGGTAATTCACCCCTCCACTTT. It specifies CAGSGGQGNSPLHF.

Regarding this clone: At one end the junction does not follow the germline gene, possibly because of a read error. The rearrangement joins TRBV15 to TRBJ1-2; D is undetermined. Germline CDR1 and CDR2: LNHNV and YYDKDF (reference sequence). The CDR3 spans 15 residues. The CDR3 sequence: CATSRERRANYGYTF. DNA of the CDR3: TGTGCCACCAGTAGAGAGAGGAGGGCTAACTATGGCTACACCTTC.

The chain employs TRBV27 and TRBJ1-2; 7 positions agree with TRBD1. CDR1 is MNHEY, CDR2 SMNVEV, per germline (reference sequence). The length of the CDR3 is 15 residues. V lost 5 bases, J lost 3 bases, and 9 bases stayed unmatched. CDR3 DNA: TGTGCCAGCAGTAAGACAGGGTATCAGGACTATGGCTACACCTTC. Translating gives CASSKTGYQDYGYTF.

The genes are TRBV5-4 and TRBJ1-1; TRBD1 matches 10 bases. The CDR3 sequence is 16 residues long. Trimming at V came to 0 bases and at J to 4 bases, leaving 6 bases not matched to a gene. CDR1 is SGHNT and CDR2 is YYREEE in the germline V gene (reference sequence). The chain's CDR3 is CASSLGQGARGTEAFF. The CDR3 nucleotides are TGTGCCAGCAGCTTGGGACAGGGGGCGCGGGGCACTGAAGCTTTCTTT. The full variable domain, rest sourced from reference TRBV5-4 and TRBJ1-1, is ETGVTQSPTHLIKTRGQQVTLRCSSQSGHNTVSWYQQALGQGPQFIFQYYREEENGRGNFPPRFSGLQFPNYSSELNVNALELDDSALYLCASSLGQGARGTEAFFGQGTRLTVV.

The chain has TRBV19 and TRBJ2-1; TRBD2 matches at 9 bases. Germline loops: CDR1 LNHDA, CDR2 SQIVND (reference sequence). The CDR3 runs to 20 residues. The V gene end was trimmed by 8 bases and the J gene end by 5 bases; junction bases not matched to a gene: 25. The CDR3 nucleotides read TGTGCCAGTCAAAATTTTCTTAGGGCCCCCCGAGCGGGGGGAGACAATGAGCAGTTCTTC. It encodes CASQNFLRAPRAGGDNEQFF.

CDR3 nucleotide sequence: TGTGCCAGTAGTTTCTCGGGACTCCTGCAAAGGACTGAAGCTTTCTTT. Translated: CASSFSGLLQRTEAFF. The rearrangement links TRBV19 to TRBJ1-1; possibly TRBD1 for D (5 bases). Germline V gene lookup returns CDR1 LNHDA and CDR2 SQIVND (reference sequence). Trimming pared 5 bases from V and 5 bases from J, leaving 21 bases between. The CDR3 contains 16 residues.

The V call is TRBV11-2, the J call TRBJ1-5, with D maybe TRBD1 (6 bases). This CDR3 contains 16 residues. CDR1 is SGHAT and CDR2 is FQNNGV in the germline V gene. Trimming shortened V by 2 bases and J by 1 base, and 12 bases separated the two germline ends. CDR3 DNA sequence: TGTGCCAGCAGCTTACTAGGGACACACAGCAATCAGCCCCAGCATTTT. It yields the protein CASSLLGTHSNQPQHF. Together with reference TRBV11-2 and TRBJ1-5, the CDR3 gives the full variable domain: EAGVAQSPRYKIIEKRQSVAFWCNPISGHATLYWYQQILGQGPKLLIQFQNNGVVDDSQLPKDRFSAERLKGVDSTLKIQPAKLEDSAVYLCASSLLGTHSNQPQHFGDGTRLSIL.

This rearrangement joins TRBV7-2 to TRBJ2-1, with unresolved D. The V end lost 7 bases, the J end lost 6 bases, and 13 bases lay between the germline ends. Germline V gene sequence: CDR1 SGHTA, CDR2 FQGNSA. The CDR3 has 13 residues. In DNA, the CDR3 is TGTGCCAGCACTCAGGATACGGCCAATGAGCAGTTCTTC. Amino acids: CASTQDTANEQFF.

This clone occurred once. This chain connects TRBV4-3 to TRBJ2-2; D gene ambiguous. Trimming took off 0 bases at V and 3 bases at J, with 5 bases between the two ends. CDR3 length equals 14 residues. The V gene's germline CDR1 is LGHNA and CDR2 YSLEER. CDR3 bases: TGCGCCAGCAGCCAAGATCGAGACACCGGGGAGCTGTTTTTT. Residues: CASSQDRDTGELFF.

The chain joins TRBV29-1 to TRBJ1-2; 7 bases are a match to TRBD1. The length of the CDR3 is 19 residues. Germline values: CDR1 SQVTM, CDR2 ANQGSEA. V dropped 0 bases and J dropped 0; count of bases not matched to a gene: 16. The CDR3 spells CSVEDRKGANIGTNYGYTF. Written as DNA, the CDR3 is TGCAGCGTTGAAGATCGGAAGGGGGCGAATATCGGTACTAACTATGGCTACACCTTC. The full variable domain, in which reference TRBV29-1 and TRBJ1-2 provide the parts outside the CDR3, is SAVISQKPSRDICQRGTSLTIQCQVDSQVTMMFWYRQQPGQSLTLIATANQGSEATYESGFVIDKFPISRPNLTFSTLTVSNMSPEDSSIYLCSVEDRKGANIGTNYGYTFGSGTRLTVV.

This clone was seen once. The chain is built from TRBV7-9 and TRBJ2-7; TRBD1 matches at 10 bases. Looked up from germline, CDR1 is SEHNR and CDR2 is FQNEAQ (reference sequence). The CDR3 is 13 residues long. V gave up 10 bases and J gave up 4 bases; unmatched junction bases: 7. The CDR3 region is CAILGQGVYEQYF. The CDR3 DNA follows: TGTGCCATCCTCGGACAGGGGGTTTACGAGCAGTACTTC.

CDR3 coding DNA: TGTGCCAGCAGTTTAGCCAGGGGGAGGACCGGGACAGGGCAATTCTATGGCTACACCTTC. Translated: CASSLARGRTGTGQFYGYTF. The gene calls are TRBV28 and TRBJ1-2, with TRBD1 matching over 9 bases. Germline CDR1 is MDHEN and CDR2 is SYDVKM. Trimming cost V 2 bases and J 4 bases; bases outside gene matches: 20. The CDR3 is made up of 20 amino acids.

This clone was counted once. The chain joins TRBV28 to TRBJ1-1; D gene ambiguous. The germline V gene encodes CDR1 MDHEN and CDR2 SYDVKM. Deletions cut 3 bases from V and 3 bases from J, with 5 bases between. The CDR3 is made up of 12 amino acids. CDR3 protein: CASSFEDTEAFF. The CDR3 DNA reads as TGTGCCAGCAGTTTTGAGGACACTGAAGCTTTCTTT.

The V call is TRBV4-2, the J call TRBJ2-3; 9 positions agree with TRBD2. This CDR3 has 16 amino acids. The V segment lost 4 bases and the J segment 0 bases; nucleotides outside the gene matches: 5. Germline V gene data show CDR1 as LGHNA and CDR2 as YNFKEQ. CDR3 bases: TGTGCCAGCAGCCCACCGCTAGCGGGGAGCACAGATACGCAGTATTTT. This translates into CASSPPLAGSTDTQYF.

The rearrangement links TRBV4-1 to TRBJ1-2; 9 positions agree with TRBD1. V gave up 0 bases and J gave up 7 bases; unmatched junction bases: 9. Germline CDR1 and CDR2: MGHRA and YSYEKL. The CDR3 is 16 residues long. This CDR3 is CASSQDRGNRGLGYTF. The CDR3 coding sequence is TGCGCCAGCAGCCAAGATCGAGGGAACAGGGGGCTTGGCTACACCTTC.

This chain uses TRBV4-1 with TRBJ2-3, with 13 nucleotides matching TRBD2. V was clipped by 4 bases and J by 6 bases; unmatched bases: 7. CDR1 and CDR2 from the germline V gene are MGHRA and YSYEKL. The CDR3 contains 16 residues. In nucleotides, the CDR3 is TGCGCCAGCAGCCCGGGACTAGCGGGACTTCGGGATACGCAGTATTTT. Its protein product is CASSPGLAGLRDTQYF.

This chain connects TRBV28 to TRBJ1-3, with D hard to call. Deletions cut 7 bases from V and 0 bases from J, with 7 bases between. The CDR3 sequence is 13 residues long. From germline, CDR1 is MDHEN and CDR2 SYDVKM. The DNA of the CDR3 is TGTGCCAGCATCCTGAGCTCTGGAAACACCATATATTTT. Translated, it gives CASILSSGNTIYF.